There are many counts of the clone carrying this TCR beta chain. The source of the sample is a study of early T cells in non-severe SARS-CoV-2 infection. The wider study: It was bulk RNA from unsorted whole blood that was sequenced, and the chains were unpaired.

TCRdb reanalysed the 5' RACE reads using MiXCR and keeps one entry per CDR3 protein. The sample holds about 39,000 distinct CDR3 sequences, about 5.5% seen once. This CDR3 is 16 amino acids long. Per germline, CDR1 SGHTA and CDR2 FQGTGA. Trimming cost V 1 base and J 6 bases; bases outside gene matches: 6. The sample consisted of whole blood, taken at baseline. This chain connects TRBV7-3 to TRBJ2-3; 11 nucleotides line up with TRBD1. The receptor's source is an adult who was a healthcare worker with PCR-confirmed SARS-CoV-2 infection or an uninfected control (not recorded which). The CDR3 sequence: CASSLSGQGAEDTQYF. The CDR3 bases are TGTGCCAGCAGCTTAAGTGGACAGGGGGCCGAGGATACGCAGTATTTT. The whole variable domain, remainder taken from reference TRBV7-3 and TRBJ2-3, is GAGVSQTPSNKVTEKGKYVELRCDPISGHTALYWYRQSLGQGPEFLIYFQGTGAADDSGLPNDRFFAVRPEGSVSTLKIQRTERGDSAVYLCASSLSGQGAEDTQYFGPGTRLTVL.